Listed here are 19 T cell receptor beta chains from one sample, sequenced in a study of blood T cell repertoires in COVID-19. Produced via immunoSEQ multiplex PCR; TCRdb's table is partial and in-frame only. This table has tens of thousands of clones, 70% to 90% appearing once. Material: peripheral blood. All receptors come from a man aged 40-49 years with acute or convalescent COVID-19.

J is TRBJ1-1 and V is TRBV11-2; D is unresolved. This CDR3 region has 15 residues. Trimming shortened V by 1 base and J by 1 base, and 10 bases separated the two germline ends. From germline, CDR1 is SGHAT and CDR2 FQNNGV. The CDR3 is CASSLGWAPNTEAFF. CDR3 DNA: TGTGCCAGCAGCTTAGGGTGGGCTCCGAACACTGAAGCTTTCTTT.

The J gene is TRBJ2-1, the V gene TRBV5-8; a possible D gene is TRBD2 (6 bases). Trimming cost V 1 base and J 6 bases, with 20 bases left between them. The CDR3 has 17 residues. Germline CDR1 reads SGHTS; CDR2 reads YDEGEE. The CDR3 DNA is TGTGCCAGCAGCTTGCTGATCCAGCAGGGACTTTTCAATGAGCAGTTCTTC. It translates to CASSLLIQQGLFNEQFF.

The chain combines TRBV5-6 with TRBJ1-3; 7 bases line up with TRBD1. Germline lookup yields CDR1 SGHDT and CDR2 YYEEEE. The CDR3 is 16 residues long. V trimming: 3 bases; J trimming: 3 bases; junction bases outside the gene matches: 9. The CDR3 protein is CASSWGDREVGNTIYF. Here the CDR3 DNA reads TGTGCCAGCAGCTGGGGTGACAGGGAGGTTGGAAACACCATATATTTT. Drawing the rest from reference TRBV5-6 and TRBJ1-3, the complete variable domain is DAGVTQSPTHLIKTRGQQVTLRCSPKSGHDTVSWYQQALGQGPQFIFQYYEEEERQRGNFPDRFSGHQFPNYSSELNVNALLLGDSALYLCASSWGDREVGNTIYFGEGSWLTVV.

This rearrangement joins TRBV28 to TRBJ1-2; D ambiguous. V lost 5 bases, J lost 0 bases, and 10 bases lay in between. This CDR3 comprises 14 residues. Germline V CDR1 and CDR2: MDHEN, SYDVKM. The CDR3 DNA is TGTGCCAGCAGTCGAGGGAGGGCTAACTATGGCTACACCTTC. Its protein is CASSRGRANYGYTF.

The chain couples TRBV19 to TRBJ2-1; D is possibly TRBD1 (6 bases). Per the germline V gene, CDR1 is LNHDA and CDR2 is SQIVND (reference sequence). The length of the CDR3 is 16 residues. The V end was cut by 8 bases, the J end by 7 bases, with 24 bases between. Here the CDR3 reads CASGTSGVDWGNEQFF. CDR3 coding DNA: TGTGCCAGTGGTACCTCAGGGGTCGACTGGGGGAATGAGCAGTTCTTC.

This rearrangement joins TRBV14 to TRBJ1-3; TRBD1 matches 8 bases. After removal of 4 bases from V and 8 bases from J, the junction contained 7 bases not matched to a gene. The CDR3 sequence is 14 residues long. Germline V gene sequence: CDR1 SGHDN, CDR2 FVKESK. As DNA, the CDR3 is TGTGCCAGCAGCCCTTGGACAGGGAGAGACACCATATATTTT. Its translation is CASSPWTGRDTIYF.

The chain is built from TRBV6-6 and TRBJ2-3; 8 nucleotides line up with TRBD2. Per germline, CDR1 MNHNY and CDR2 SVGAGI (reference sequence). Germline trimming cut 7 bases from V and 6 bases from J; bases unmatched to any gene: 6. The CDR3 runs to 13 residues. As DNA, the CDR3 is TGTGCCAGCACCCCGGCGGGGGGTGATACGCAGTATTTT. Translation gives CASTPAGGDTQYF.

Only one count was recorded for this clone. The J gene is TRBJ2-7, the V gene TRBV5-3; 7 bases are shared with TRBD1. Being an ORF, TRBV5-3 has a function that is uncertain. The junction had 3 bases not matched to a gene; V was cut back by 2 bases and J by 4 bases. This CDR3 region has 13 residues. CDR3 residues: CARSFNRGYEQYF. CDR3 DNA sequence: TGTGCCAGAAGCTTTAACAGGGGATACGAGCAGTACTTC.

The chain carries TRBV4-1 and TRBJ1-4, with 7 bases that match TRBD1. Losses at the gene ends were 0 bases for V and 7 bases for J; bases not matched to a gene: 5. CDR1 MGHRA and CDR2 YSYEKL come from the germline V gene. The CDR3 contains 15 residues. CDR3 loop: CASSQEETGSEKLFF. Written as DNA, the CDR3 is TGCGCCAGCAGCCAAGAGGAGACAGGGAGTGAAAAACTGTTTTTT.

The chain combines TRBV19 with TRBJ1-1; 7 bases line up with TRBD1. The CDR3 length is 15 residues. The trim removed 3 bases at V and 6 bases at J, leaving 10 bases unmatched. The germline V gene has CDR1 LNHDA and CDR2 SQIVND (reference sequence). The CDR3 sequence: CASSIADRDWAEAFF. The DNA for the CDR3 is TGTGCCAGTAGTATCGCAGACAGGGATTGGGCTGAAGCTTTCTTT.

This chain uses TRBV25-1 with TRBJ1-1, with D tentatively TRBD1 (5 bases). V gave up 4 bases and J gave up 0 bases, with 18 bases separating them. The CDR3 contains 17 residues. Germline CDR1 MGHDK, CDR2 SYGVNS. For the CDR3, the DNA is TGTGCCAGCAGTGTGGGGGGGTCGAGGCCTATGAACACTGAAGCTTTCTTT. Amino acid sequence: CASSVGGSRPMNTEAFF.

In this sample, this clone turned up a few times. The chain carries TRBV6-1 and TRBJ1-2; 7 bases align to TRBD1. Germline CDR1 reads MNHNS; CDR2 reads SASEGT. V gave up 2 bases and J gave up 5 bases; unmatched junction bases: 17. The length of the CDR3 is 18 residues. The CDR3 nucleotides read TGTGCCAGCAGTGAATATATCTGGGGGGACAGCCCCGTATATGGCTACACCTTC. Protein product: CASSEYIWGDSPVYGYTF.

V is TRBV7-9 and J is TRBJ1-2; D possibly corresponds to TRBD1 (5 bases). This CDR3 comprises 17 residues. Germline CDR1 SEHNR, CDR2 FQNEAQ (reference sequence). V was clipped by 5 bases and J by 7 bases, with 26 bases between them. The DNA of the CDR3 is TGTGCCAGCAGCCCCTACCCGCGACAGCGTACCCTTGGTGGCTACACCTTC. It encodes CASSPYPRQRTLGGYTF.

V and J are TRBV19 and TRBJ2-5, with 7 bases that match TRBD2. Germline V CDR1 and CDR2: LNHDA, SQIVND (reference sequence). With V trimmed by 3 bases and J by 4 bases, 2 bases remained unmatched. This CDR3 spans 13 amino acids. The CDR3 bases are TGTGCCAGTAGTATCAGGGAGGGAGAGACCCAGTACTTC. Its protein is CASSIREGETQYF.

The chain joins TRBV6-5 to TRBJ1-1, with D possibly matching TRBD1 (5 bases). V was clipped by 6 bases and J by 1 base, with 12 bases between them. The CDR3 has 14 amino acids. The germline gives CDR1 MNHEY, CDR2 SVGAGI. The CDR3 DNA sequence: TGTGCCAGCAGGGGGCATGGGTGGAACACTGAAGCTTTCTTT. The encoded protein is CASRGHGWNTEAFF.

This chain uses TRBV7-3 with TRBJ1-1; D is uncertain. The CDR3 is 11 amino acids. Germline-derived CDR1 and CDR2 are SGHTA and FQGTGA. With 5 bases removed from V and 11 bases from J, the gap between germline ends came to 12 bases. CDR3 bases: TGTGCCAGCAGCAACGGTGGTTCGGCTTTCTTT. As protein: CASSNGGSAFF.

This clone was counted a few times. This same CDR3 is encoded by further DNA sequences in the sample. The chain has TRBV5-1 and TRBJ2-2, with 7 bases that match TRBD2. The V gene's germline CDR1 is SGHRS and CDR2 YFSETQ. Trimming removed 0 bases from V and 3 bases from J; junction bases left unmatched: 2. The CDR3 has 15 residues. This chain's CDR3 is CASSLVLADTGELFF. CDR3 DNA: TGCGCCAGCAGCTTGGTTCTAGCGGACACCGGGGAGCTGTTTTTT.

Of note for this clone: One end of the junction does not line up with germline, which may come from a read error. The genes are TRBV7-7 and TRBJ2-5, with 8 bases aligning to TRBD1. The germline CDR1 and CDR2 sequences are SSHAT and FNYEAQ (reference sequence). The CDR3 runs to 13 residues. DNA of the CDR3: TGTGCTAGCAGCCGAGGACAGGGCGAGACCCAGTACTTC. Translating it yields CASSRGQGETQYF.

The rearrangement links TRBV4-1 to TRBJ1-3, with D possibly TRBD1 on 6 matching bases. The germline V and J ends were trimmed by 2 bases and 2 bases, with 7 bases remaining between them. Germline V CDR1 and CDR2: MGHRA, YSYEKL. This CDR3 is 14 amino acids long. CDR3: CASSQQGTGNTIYF. In DNA form, the CDR3 reads TGCGCCAGCAGCCAACAGGGGACTGGAAACACCATATATTTT.